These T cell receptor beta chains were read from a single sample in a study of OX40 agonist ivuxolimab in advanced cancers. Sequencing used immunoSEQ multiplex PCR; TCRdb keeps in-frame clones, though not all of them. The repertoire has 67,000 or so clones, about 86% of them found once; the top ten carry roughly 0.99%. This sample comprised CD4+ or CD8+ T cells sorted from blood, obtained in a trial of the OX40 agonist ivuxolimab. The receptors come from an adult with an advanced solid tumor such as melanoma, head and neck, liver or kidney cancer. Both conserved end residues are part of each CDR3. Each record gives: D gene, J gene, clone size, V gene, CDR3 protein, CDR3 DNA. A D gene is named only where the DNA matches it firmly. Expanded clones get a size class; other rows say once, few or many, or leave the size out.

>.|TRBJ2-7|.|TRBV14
CASSQDMVSSEQYF
TGTGCCAGCAGCCAAGATATGGTGAGCTCCGAGCAGTACTTC
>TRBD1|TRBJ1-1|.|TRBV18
CASSPGDSEAFF
TGTGCCAGCTCACCAGGGGACAGCGAAGCTTTCTTT
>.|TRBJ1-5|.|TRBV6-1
CASRASGNQPQHF
TGTGCCAGCAGGGCTTCGGGCAATCAGCCCCAGCATTTT
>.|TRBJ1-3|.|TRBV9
CASSVAPPSDISGNTIYF
TGTGCCAGCAGCGTAGCTCCACCCTCGGACATCTCTGGAAACACCATATATTTT
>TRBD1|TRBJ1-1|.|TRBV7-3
CASREGADTEAFF
TGTGCCAGCAGGGAGGGGGCAGACACTGAAGCTTTCTTT
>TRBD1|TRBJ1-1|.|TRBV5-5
CASSTRQGARNTEAFF
TGTGCCAGCAGCACAAGACAGGGGGCGAGGAACACTGAAGCTTTCTTT
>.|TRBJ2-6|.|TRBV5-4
CASSRDPSSGANVLTF
TGTGCCAGCAGCCGGGACCCGAGCTCTGGGGCCAACGTCCTGACTTTC
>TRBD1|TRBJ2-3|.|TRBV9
CASSVVDRLGTQYF
TGTGCCAGCAGCGTAGTGGACAGGCTCGGTACGCAGTATTTT
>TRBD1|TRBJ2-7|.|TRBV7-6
CASSLDRVQYF
TGTGCCAGCAGCCTAGACAGGGTGCAGTACTTC
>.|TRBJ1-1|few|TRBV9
CASSVQSNTEAFF
TGTGCCAGCAGCGTACAGTCGAACACTGAAGCTTTCTTT
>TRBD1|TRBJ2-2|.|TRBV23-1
CASTGWAGGTGELFF
TGCGCCAGCACCGGATGGGCAGGGGGCACCGGGGAGCTGTTTTTT
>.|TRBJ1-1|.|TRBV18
CASSPRDGEAFF
TGTGCCAGCTCACCACGGGATGGTGAAGCTTTCTTT
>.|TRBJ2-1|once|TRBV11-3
CASSSIRFNEQFF
TGTGCCAGCAGCTCTATACGGTTTAATGAGCAGTTCTTC
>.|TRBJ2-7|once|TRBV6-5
CASSHPDRTYEQYF
TGTGCCAGCAGCCACCCCGACAGGACCTACGAGCAGTACTTC
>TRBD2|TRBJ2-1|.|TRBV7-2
CASSPLAGGYNEQFF
TGTGCCAGCAGCCCACTAGCGGGAGGGTACAATGAGCAGTTCTTC
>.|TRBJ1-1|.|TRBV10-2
CASSEQGNTEAFF
TGCGCCAGCAGTGAGCAGGGTAACACTGAAGCTTTCTTT
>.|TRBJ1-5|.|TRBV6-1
CASSGQTKEQPQHF
TGTGCCAGCAGCGGACAGACGAAGGAGCAGCCCCAGCATTTT
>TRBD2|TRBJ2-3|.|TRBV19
CASARTSDTDTQYF
TGTGCCAGTGCTAGGACTAGCGACACAGATACGCAGTATTTT
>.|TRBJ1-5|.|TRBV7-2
CASSLGVQNNQPQHF
TGTGCCAGCAGCTTAGGAGTACAGAACAATCAGCCCCAGCATTTT
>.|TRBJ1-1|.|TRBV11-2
CASSFTNTEAFF
TGTGCCAGCAGCTTCACGAACACTGAAGCTTTCTTT
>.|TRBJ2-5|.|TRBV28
CASSLGGAGETQYF
TGTGCCAGCAGTTTAGGGGGGGCGGGAGAGACCCAGTACTTC
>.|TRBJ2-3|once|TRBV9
CASSVTTAGNTQYF
TGTGCCAGCAGCGTAACGACCGCAGGTAATACGCAGTATTTT
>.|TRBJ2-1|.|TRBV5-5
CASSLVAGLKNNEQFF
TGTGCCAGCAGCTTGGTCGCGGGATTAAAGAACAATGAGCAGTTCTTC
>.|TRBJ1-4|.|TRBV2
CASSEGRGIGNEKLFF
TGTGCCAGCAGTGAAGGCAGGGGCATAGGTAATGAAAAACTGTTTTTT
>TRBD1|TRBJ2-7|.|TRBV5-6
CASSLHRQGNEQYF
TGTGCCAGCAGCTTACACAGACAGGGTAACGAGCAGTACTTC
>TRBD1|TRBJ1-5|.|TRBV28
CASNSGQGRGQPQHF
TGTGCCAGCAACTCGGGACAGGGAAGAGGCCAGCCCCAGCATTTT
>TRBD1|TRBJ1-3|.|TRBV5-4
CASSLDRALNTIYF
TGTGCCAGCAGCCTGGACAGGGCGTTGAACACCATATATTTT
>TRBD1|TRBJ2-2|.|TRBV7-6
CASSRRWGQGVGTGELFF
TGTGCCAGCAGCCGAAGGTGGGGACAGGGGGTTGGCACCGGGGAGCTGTTTTTT
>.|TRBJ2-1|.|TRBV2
CASTAGPYNEQFF
TGTGCCAGCACGGCGGGCCCCTACAATGAGCAGTTCTTC
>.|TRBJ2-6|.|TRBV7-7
CASSLEVSPSGANVLTF
TGTGCCAGCAGCTTAGAGGTGAGCCCCTCTGGGGCCAACGTCCTGACTTTC
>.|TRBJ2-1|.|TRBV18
CASSVSQRTEQFF
TGTGCCAGCTCCGTATCTCAAAGGACTGAGCAGTTCTTC
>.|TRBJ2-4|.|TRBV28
CASSYGGAENIQYF
TGTGCCAGCAGTTATGGGGGGGCGGAAAACATTCAGTACTTC
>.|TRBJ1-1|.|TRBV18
CASSPRAQNTEAFF
TGTGCCAGCTCACCAAGGGCCCAGAACACTGAAGCTTTCTTT
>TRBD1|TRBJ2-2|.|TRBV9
CASSPGTGYTGELFF
TGTGCCAGCAGCCCCGGGACAGGATACACCGGGGAGCTGTTTTTT
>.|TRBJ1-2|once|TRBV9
CASSGTVANYGYTF
TGTGCCAGCAGCGGGACGGTAGCTAACTATGGCTACACCTTC
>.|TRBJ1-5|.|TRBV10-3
CAISEFLGQPQHF
TGTGCCATCAGTGAGTTTTTGGGTCAGCCCCAGCATTTT
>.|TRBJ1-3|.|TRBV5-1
CASMEDGNTIYF
TGCGCCAGCATGGAGGACGGAAACACCATATATTTT
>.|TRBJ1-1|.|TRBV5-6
CASSLAYANTEAFF
TGTGCCAGCAGCTTGGCCTACGCGAACACTGAAGCTTTCTTT
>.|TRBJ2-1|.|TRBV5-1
CASSVTSYNEQFF
TGCGCCAGCAGCGTGACTAGTTACAATGAGCAGTTCTTC
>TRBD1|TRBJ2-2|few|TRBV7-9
CASSKPGTGSTGELFF
TGTGCCAGCAGCAAACCCGGGACAGGGAGCACCGGGGAGCTGTTTTTT
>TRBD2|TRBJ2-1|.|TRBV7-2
CASSRRVAGLYNEQFF
TGTGCCAGCAGTCGTAGGGTAGCGGGACTCTACAATGAGCAGTTCTTC
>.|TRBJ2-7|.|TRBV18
CASSAGTGPYEQYF
TGTGCCAGCTCCGCCGGGACTGGTCCCTACGAGCAGTACTTC
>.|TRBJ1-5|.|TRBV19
CASSIANQPQHF
TGTGCCAGTAGTATCGCCAATCAGCCCCAGCATTTT
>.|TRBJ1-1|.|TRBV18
CASSPTAGRQAFF
TGTGCCAGCTCACCAACGGCAGGGAGACAAGCTTTCTTT
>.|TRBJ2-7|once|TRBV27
CASSLYDNSYEQYF
TGTGCCAGCAGTTTATATGACAACTCCTACGAGCAGTACTTC
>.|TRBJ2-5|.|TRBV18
CASSPPSRETQYF
TGTGCCAGCTCACCACCAAGTCGGGAGACCCAGTACTTC
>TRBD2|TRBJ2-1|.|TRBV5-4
CASSPRLAGVDEQFF
TGTGCCAGCAGCCCGAGACTAGCGGGAGTAGATGAGCAGTTCTTC
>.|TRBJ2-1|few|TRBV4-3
CASSRVGSDLVGNEQFF
TGCGCCAGCAGCCGGGTAGGTTCAGACTTGGTAGGCAATGAGCAGTTCTTC
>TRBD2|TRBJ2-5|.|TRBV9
CASSESTGGSGFRYQETQYF
TGTGCCAGCAGCGAGAGTACCGGGGGTAGCGGGTTTCGGTACCAAGAGACCCAGTACTTC
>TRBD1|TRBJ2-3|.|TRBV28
CASSPGGITDTQYF
TGTGCCAGCAGTCCAGGGGGTATAACAGATACGCAGTATTTT
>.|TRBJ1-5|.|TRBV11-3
CASRGGRGQPQHF
TGTGCCAGCAGAGGGGGGCGCGGTCAGCCCCAGCATTTT
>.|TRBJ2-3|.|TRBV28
CASSLGGQVTDTQYF
TGTGCCAGCAGTTTAGGGGGGCAGGTCACAGATACGCAGTATTTT
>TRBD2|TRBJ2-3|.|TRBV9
CASSPRLAGETQYF
TGTGCCAGCAGCCCGCGACTAGCGGGGGAAACGCAGTATTTT
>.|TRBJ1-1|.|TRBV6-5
CASSYSRGAGTEAFF
TGTGCCAGCAGTTACTCGAGGGGTGCTGGCACTGAAGCTTTCTTT
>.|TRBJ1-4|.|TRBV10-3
CAISNSGSSEKLFF
TGTGCCATCAGTAATTCAGGGAGTAGTGAAAAACTGTTTTTT
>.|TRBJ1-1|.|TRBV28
CASSLGIMNTEAFF
TGTGCCAGCAGTTTAGGGATTATGAACACTGAAGCTTTCTTT
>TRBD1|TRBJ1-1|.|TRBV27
CASSPGQGVVFF
TGTGCCAGCAGTCCCGGACAGGGAGTGGTTTTCTTT
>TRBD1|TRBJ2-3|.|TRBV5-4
CASSFNRGQTDTQYF
TGTGCCAGCAGCTTTAACAGGGGGCAAACAGATACGCAGTATTTT
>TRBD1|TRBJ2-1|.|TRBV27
CASSLSSDRGYFNEQFF
TGTGCCAGCAGTTTATCGAGTGACAGGGGTTATTTTAATGAGCAGTTCTTC
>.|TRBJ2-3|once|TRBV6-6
CASSRGPTDTQYF
TGTGCCAGCAGCCGGGGACCCACAGATACGCAGTATTTT